The clone carrying this TCR beta chain showed up just a few times. The CDR3 covers 16 residues. In germline, CDR1 is SEHNR, CDR2 FQNEAQ (reference sequence). The germline V and J ends were trimmed by 1 base and 3 bases, with 16 bases remaining between them. TCRdb re-analysed the 5' RACE reads in MiXCR, keeping a single row per CDR3 protein. Among approximately 260,000 distinct CDR3 sequences listed, about 8.5% were seen once. This entry belongs to a study of identical twins. This same sample was also taken into another study, of yellow fever vaccine responses in identical twins.

This receptor was taken from a woman younger than 30 in good health. The chain couples TRBV7-9 to TRBJ2-7, with a tentative D call TRBD1 (6 bases). The sample was CD8+ T cells sorted from blood. The CDR3 here is CASSLGLRTVNYEQYF. The CDR3 DNA reads TGTGCCAGCAGCTTAGGGTTGCGGACAGTGAACTACGAGCAGTACTTC.